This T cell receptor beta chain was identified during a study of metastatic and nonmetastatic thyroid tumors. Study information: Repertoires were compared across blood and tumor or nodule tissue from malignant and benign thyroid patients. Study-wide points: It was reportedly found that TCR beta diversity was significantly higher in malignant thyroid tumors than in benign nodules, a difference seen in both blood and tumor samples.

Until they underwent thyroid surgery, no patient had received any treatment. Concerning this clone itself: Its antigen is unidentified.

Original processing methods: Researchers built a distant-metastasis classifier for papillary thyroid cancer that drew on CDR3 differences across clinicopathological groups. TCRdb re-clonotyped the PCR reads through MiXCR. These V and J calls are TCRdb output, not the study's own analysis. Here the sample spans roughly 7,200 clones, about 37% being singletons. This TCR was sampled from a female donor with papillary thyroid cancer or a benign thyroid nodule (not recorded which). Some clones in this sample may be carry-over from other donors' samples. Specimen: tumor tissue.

CDR3 nucleotides: TGTGCCAGCAGTGAGTGTGACAGTGACTATGGCTACACCTTC. This codes for CASSECDSDYGYTF. This chain connects TRBV2 to TRBJ1-2; perhaps TRBD1 as D (5 bases). V was pared by 3 bases and J by 3 bases, with 11 bases between. CDR1 is SNHLY, CDR2 FYNNEI, per germline. The CDR3 consists of 14 residues.